The rows below give T cell receptor beta chains drawn from one sample of a study of cytomegalovirus exposure and HLA in healthy donors. The assay was immunoSEQ multiplex PCR, and TCRdb's table has in-frame clones only and misses some. Found here are 100,000 to 150,000 clones, 83% of them singletons; the top ten hold more than 3.5%. Sequenced: PBMCs. The receptors derive from a woman aged 40-49 years in good health and CMV-seropositive. CDR3s include the opening cysteine and the closing phenylalanine or tryptophan. The order of the fields is J gene, V gene, D gene, clone size, CDR3 protein, CDR3 DNA. The D gene is left open where the match is weak. Clone size is shown for a subset of rows, as once, few, many or a class of expanded clone.

TRBJ1-4 TRBV9 - once CVSSPDRKGEKLFF TGTGTCAGCAGCCCTGACAGAAAAGGAGAAAAACTGTTTTTT
TRBJ1-4 TRBV7-2 - once CASSQPGRREKLFF TGTGCCAGCAGCCAACCAGGGAGGAGGGAAAAACTGTTTTTT
TRBJ1-4 TRBV7-8 TRBD1 once CASSLYGQGGEKLFF TGTGCCAGCAGCTTATACGGACAGGGGGGTGAAAAACTGTTTTTT
TRBJ2-5 TRBV5-1 - - CASSLDRVGETQYF TGCGCCAGCAGCTTGGACAGGGTTGGAGAGACCCAGTACTTC
TRBJ1-2 TRBV2 - once CASSDGGRGGYGYTF TGTGCCAGCAGTGACGGGGGGAGGGGCGGCTATGGCTACACCTTC
TRBJ2-5 TRBV27 - - CASSSVTRQETQYF TGTGCCAGCAGTTCCGTGACTAGACAAGAGACCCAGTACTTC
TRBJ2-7 TRBV6-5 - - CASSSRDNSYEQYF TGTGCCAGCAGTTCGAGGGATAACTCCTACGAGCAGTACTTC
TRBJ2-7 TRBV4-2 TRBD2 - CASSPREGTSEQYF TGTGCCAGCAGCCCCAGGGAGGGAACGAGCGAGCAGTACTTC
TRBJ1-2 TRBV19 - - CASLGRELNGYTF TGTGCCAGCCTAGGGAGGGAGTTAAATGGCTACACCTTC
TRBJ2-2 TRBV29-1 - once CSVETGLGTGELFF TGCAGCGTTGAAACAGGCCTCGGCACCGGGGAGCTGTTTTTT
TRBJ2-1 TRBV6-5 - - CASSQGYNEQFF TGTGCCAGCAGCCAGGGATACAATGAGCAGTTCTTC
TRBJ2-4 TRBV11-3 - - CASSNPWQGGNENIQYF TGTGCCAGCAGCAACCCATGGCAGGGTGGGAACGAAAACATTCAGTACTTC
TRBJ1-4 TRBV28 TRBD1 - CASSSAAQQGAGEKLFF TGTGCCAGCAGTTCGGCTGCACAACAGGGGGCTGGGGAAAAACTGTTTTTT
TRBJ2-1 TRBV4-1 TRBD1 few CASSQQGQGWAYEQFF TGCGCCAGCAGCCAACAGGGACAGGGATGGGCCTATGAGCAGTTCTTC
TRBJ2-5 TRBV27 TRBD1 - CATSPGQGFGTQYF TGTGCCACCTCCCCGGGACAGGGGTTTGGGACCCAGTACTTC
TRBJ2-1 TRBV7-2 - - CASRSGGEQFF TGTGCCAGCCGGAGTGGAGGTGAGCAGTTCTTC
TRBJ2-3 TRBV18 TRBD2 - CASSPLGLAGVADTQYF TGTGCCAGCTCACCTCTGGGACTAGCGGGAGTGGCAGATACGCAGTATTTT
TRBJ1-4 TRBV7-9 - - CASSFSSIEFEKLFF TGTGCCAGCAGCTTTTCGTCTATCGAATTTGAAAAACTGTTTTTT
TRBJ2-6 TRBV7-2 - - CASSLGGPNSGANVLTF TGTGCCAGCAGCTTAGGAGGTCCAAACTCTGGGGCCAACGTCCTGACTTTC
TRBJ2-1 TRBV10-3 - - CAISDVRVTYNEQFF TGTGCCATCAGTGATGTTCGGGTCACCTACAATGAGCAGTTCTTC
TRBJ2-5 TRBV6-5 TRBD1 - CASSYWDSQETQYF TGTGCCAGCAGTTACTGGGACAGCCAAGAGACCCAGTACTTC
TRBJ2-1 TRBV28 TRBD2 - CASSLYRGGRRPTVKAPYNEQFF TGTGCCAGCAGTTTATACCGTGGCGGGAGGCGTCCAACCGTTAAAGCCCCCTACAATGAGCAGTTCTTC
TRBJ1-1 TRBV13 - - CASSLSGGREAFF TGTGCCAGCAGCTTAAGCGGGGGACGAGAAGCTTTCTTT
TRBJ2-5 TRBV5-1 TRBD1 - CASSLAPGGGTAQETQYF TGCGCCAGCAGCTTGGCCCCAGGGGGTGGGACAGCCCAAGAGACCCAGTACTTC
TRBJ1-5 TRBV13 TRBD1 - CASSLGQVGGNQPQHF TGTGCCAGCAGCCTGGGACAGGTTGGAGGCAATCAGCCCCAGCATTTT
TRBJ2-1 TRBV7-2 - - CASSDRRGRAGASYNEQFF TGTGCCAGCAGCGATAGGCGGGGGAGGGCGGGGGCCTCCTACAATGAGCAGTTCTTC
TRBJ2-7 TRBV2 - - CASVGHAFYEQYF TGTGCCAGCGTGGGACACGCGTTCTACGAGCAGTACTTC
TRBJ2-7 TRBV28 - - CASSSTRTGFRSSYEQYF TGTGCCAGCAGTTCCACTCGTACAGGGTTTCGGAGCTCCTACGAGCAGTACTTC
TRBJ2-2 TRBV11-3 TRBD2 - CASRTSANTGELFF TGTGCCAGCAGGACTAGCGCGAACACCGGGGAGCTGTTTTTT
TRBJ2-7 TRBV15 - - CATSREGRGAYEQYF TGTGCCACCAGCAGAGAGGGCAGGGGGGCCTACGAGCAGTACTTC
TRBJ2-1 TRBV7-6 - - CASSLGQLEQFF TGTGCCAGCAGCCTAGGACAGCTCGAGCAGTTCTTC
TRBJ2-5 TRBV4-2 - - CASSQYRTTQETQYF TGTGCCAGCAGCCAGTACAGGACAACCCAAGAGACCCAGTACTTC
TRBJ1-1 TRBV2 TRBD1 - CASSAGTGNTEAFF TGTGCCAGCAGCGCCGGGACAGGGAACACTGAAGCTTTCTTT
TRBJ2-1 TRBV5-6 TRBD2 - CASRTSGPTYNEQFF TGTGCCAGCAGGACTAGCGGGCCCACCTACAATGAGCAGTTCTTC
TRBJ2-3 TRBV2 - - CASSDVLVGTDTQYF TGTGCCAGCAGTGACGTTCTAGTTGGCACAGATACGCAGTATTTT
TRBJ1-5 TRBV5-5 TRBD1 - CASTPGGLGSNQPQHF TGTGCCAGCACCCCAGGGGGCCTTGGGAGCAATCAGCCCCAGCATTTT
TRBJ2-2 TRBV15 TRBD1 - CATSIGQGGTGELFF TGTGCCACCAGCATAGGACAGGGAGGCACCGGGGAGCTGTTTTTT
TRBJ2-7 TRBV7-2 TRBD1 - CASSSGQGALSGGRQYF TGTGCCAGCAGCTCCGGACAGGGGGCCCTATCGGGCGGGAGGCAGTACTTC
TRBJ2-2 TRBV19 - - CASSKAEPNTGELFF TGTGCCAGTAGTAAGGCGGAGCCGAACACCGGGGAGCTGTTTTTT
TRBJ2-2 TRBV4-2 - - CASSPLEEGGNTGELFF TGTGCCAGCAGCCCCCTTGAGGAGGGAGGGAACACCGGGGAGCTGTTTTTT
TRBJ1-1 TRBV7-8 TRBD1 - CASSLEVTGWLIEAFF TGTGCCAGCAGCTTAGAGGTGACAGGGTGGTTGATTGAAGCTTTCTTT
TRBJ2-7 TRBV6-5 TRBD1 - CASRNQGAYEQYF TGTGCCAGCAGGAACCAGGGGGCCTACGAGCAGTACTTC
TRBJ2-1 TRBV5-1 TRBD2 - CASSLAPGTSGFYNEQFF TGCGCCAGCAGCTTGGCCCCCGGGACTAGCGGGTTTTACAATGAGCAGTTCTTC
TRBJ1-5 TRBV7-9 TRBD1 - CASSLDRANQPQHF TGTGCCAGCAGCTTGGACAGGGCCAATCAGCCCCAGCATTTT
TRBJ2-1 TRBV7-6 TRBD2 - CASSLGRLAGDNEQFF TGTGCCAGCAGCTTAGGCCGACTAGCGGGAGATAATGAGCAGTTCTTC